These 22 T cell receptor beta chains were sequenced from one sample in a study of shared clonotypes between healthy human individuals. Repertoires were generated with immunoSEQ multiplex PCR, while TCRdb's copy carries only in-frame clones and drops some. The table records 2 million to 3 million clones, more than 85% of them present only once. The sample was naive CD4+ T cells from PBMCs. Regarding subset: CD45RA+ positively selected. All receptors derive from a man aged 18 to 35 in good health. Some clones in this sample may be carry-over from other donors' samples.

The chain recombines TRBV29-1 with TRBJ2-7, with D hard to call. The CDR3 consists of 13 residues. The germline CDR1 and CDR2 sequences are SQVTM and ANQGSEA. The V end was cut by 6 bases, the J end by 1 base, with 13 bases between. The CDR3 here is CSVTYLGSYEQYF. The CDR3 nucleotides are TGCAGCGTAACCTACCTGGGGTCCTACGAGCAGTACTTC.

This chain uses TRBV28 with TRBJ2-5; no clear D. CDR3 length: 12 residues. Germline-derived CDR1 and CDR2 are MDHEN and SYDVKM. Trimming removed 6 bases from V and 1 base from J, with 6 bases in between. In nucleotides, the CDR3 is TGTGCCAGCAGACCGCCCCAAGAGACCCAGTACTTC. This encodes CASRPPQETQYF. Variable domain in full (rest from reference TRBV28 and TRBJ2-5): DVKVTQSSRYLVKRTGEKVFLECVQDMDHENMFWYRQDPGLGLRLIYFSYDVKMKEKGDIPEGYSVSREKKERFSLILESASTNQTSMYLCASRPPQETQYFGPGTRLLVL.

The chain combines TRBV6-5 with TRBJ1-5; D uncertain. Trimming removed 5 bases at V and 4 bases at J, with 12 bases between. This CDR3 region has 14 residues. Germline V gene lookup returns CDR1 MNHEY and CDR2 SVGAGI. CDR3 sequence (DNA): TGTGCCAGCAGTCGCGACCGACGGAATCAGCCCCAGCATTTT. Its protein is CASSRDRRNQPQHF.

The chain recombines TRBV7-8 with TRBJ2-7; 9 bases are shared with TRBD1. The V gene end was trimmed by 5 bases and the J gene end by 4 bases; junction bases not matched to a gene: 6. This CDR3 is 14 amino acids long. The germline CDR1 and CDR2 sequences are SGHVS and FQNEAQ. CDR3 sequence: CASSGQGKLYEQYF. The CDR3 DNA follows: TGTGCCAGCAGCGGACAGGGGAAGTTATACGAGCAGTACTTC. Using reference TRBV7-8 and TRBJ2-7 for the parts outside the CDR3, the full variable domain is GAGVSQSPRYKVAKRGQDVALRCDPISGHVSLFWYQQALGQGPEFLTYFQNEAQLDKSGLPSDRFFAERPEGSVSTLKIQRTQQEDSAVYLCASSGQGKLYEQYFGPGTRLTVT.

The V and J genes are TRBV19 and TRBJ2-7, with D hard to call. This CDR3 comprises 12 residues. Looked up from germline, CDR1 is LNHDA and CDR2 is SQIVND (reference sequence). V shed 4 bases and J shed 3 bases, with 7 bases lying between them. DNA for the CDR3: TGTGCCAGTAGTACCCCCTTCTACGAGCAGTACTTC. Protein product: CASSTPFYEQYF.

The chain combines TRBV4-1 with TRBJ2-7; 15 bases align to TRBD2. Germline V CDR1 and CDR2: MGHRA, YSYEKL. The CDR3 runs 18 residues. V gave up 0 bases and J gave up 2 bases; unmatched junction bases: 5. The DNA of the CDR3 is TGCGCCAGCAGCCAAGATCAAGGGACTAGCGGGAGGCCCTACGAGCAGTACTTC. Translating gives CASSQDQGTSGRPYEQYF.

V gene TRBV11-2 combines with J gene TRBJ2-5; the D call may be TRBD1 or TRBD2 (7 bases each). Looked up from germline, CDR1 is SGHAT and CDR2 is FQNNGV. The ends were cut back, 0 bases at V and 4 bases at J, with 9 bases in the middle. The CDR3 extends over 14 amino acids. CDR3 sequence: CASSLDRGGETQYF. CDR3 DNA sequence: TGTGCCAGCAGCTTAGACAGGGGGGGAGAGACCCAGTACTTC.

The chain carries TRBV28 and TRBJ1-1; no reliable D call. This CDR3 is 13 amino acids long. The V end was cut by 2 bases, the J end by 10 bases, with 14 bases between. Per germline, CDR1 MDHEN and CDR2 SYDVKM. CDR3 DNA: TGTGCCAGCAGTTTAGGGCAGGTGGTAAGAGCTTTCTTT. This gives the protein CASSLGQVVRAFF.

V gene TRBV29-1 combines with J gene TRBJ2-1, with TRBD2 matching 7 bases. Per the germline V gene, CDR1 is SQVTM and CDR2 is ANQGSEA. CDR3 length: 12 amino acids. V lost 6 bases, J lost 10 bases, and 9 bases stayed unmatched. In DNA form, the CDR3 reads TGCAGCGTCGCCCCCGAGCGGGACGAGCAGTTCTTC. Translated, it gives CSVAPERDEQFF.

The genes are TRBV7-8 and TRBJ2-5, with TRBD2 identical over 10 bases. The tail of the sequence fits TRBJ2-7 better, so the J call may be wrong. This CDR3 region has 15 residues. CDR1 and CDR2 (germline): SGHVS, FQNEAQ. The CDR3 region is CASSLPSGRAAEQYF. CDR3 nucleotides: TGTGCCAGCAGCTTACCGAGCGGGAGGGCCGCCGAGCAGTACTTC.

Details on this clone: The same CDR3 arises from other DNA sequences in this sample as well. The chain combines TRBV4-3 with TRBJ1-2, with 12 bases matching TRBD1. The CDR3 is 17 amino acids. With 0 bases clipped from V and 6 bases from J, the junction kept 8 bases outside the gene matches. Germline V gene sequence: CDR1 LGHNA, CDR2 YSLEER. The CDR3 DNA sequence: TGCGCCAGCAGCCAAGAACCGGCTGGGACAGGGGGCGATGGCTACACCTTC. Translating gives CASSQEPAGTGGDGYTF.

The CDR3 nucleotides are TGTGCCAGCAGTTCCGACTGGACTAGCGGGAGGTTCGGGGGCAATGAGCAGTTCTTC. As protein: CASSSDWTSGRFGGNEQFF. The V gene is TRBV28, the J gene TRBJ2-1; 14 bases agree with TRBD2. Germline CDR1 reads MDHEN; CDR2 reads SYDVKM. The CDR3 runs to 19 residues. After removal of 4 bases from V and 6 bases from J, the junction contained 14 bases not matched to a gene.

The chain joins TRBV6-6 to TRBJ2-1; D is ambiguous. CDR1 is MNHNY, CDR2 SVGAGI, per germline (reference sequence). Trimming shortened V by 7 bases and J by 0 bases, and 10 bases separated the two germline ends. The CDR3 has 14 residues. CDR3 DNA: TGTGCCAGCACAAGGAAATCCTCCTACAATGAGCAGTTCTTC. Its translation: CASTRKSSYNEQFF.

This clone came up a few times. The DNA of the CDR3 is TGTGCCAGCAGCCGGACAGGCGGAGCTGGAAACACCATATATTTT. Translation gives CASSRTGGAGNTIYF. The rearrangement joins TRBV5-4 to TRBJ1-3; 7 nucleotides agree with TRBD1. Germline V lookup: CDR1 SGHNT, CDR2 YYREEE (reference sequence). With 4 bases clipped from V and 2 bases from J, the junction kept 6 bases outside the gene matches. The CDR3 totals 15 residues. The full variable domain, rest sourced from reference TRBV5-4 and TRBJ1-3, is ETGVTQSPTHLIKTRGQQVTLRCSSQSGHNTVSWYQQALGQGPQFIFQYYREEENGRGNFPPRFSGLQFPNYSSELNVNALELDDSALYLCASSRTGGAGNTIYFGEGSWLTVV.

The chain is built from TRBV11-2 and TRBJ2-2, with 9 bases matching TRBD2. Germline CDR1 reads SGHAT; CDR2 reads FQNNGV. CDR3 length: 16 residues. V dropped 6 bases and J dropped 3; count of bases not matched to a gene: 8. CDR3 DNA: TGTGCCAGCAGTTTCCGACTAGCGGACTACACCGGGGAGCTGTTTTTT. It specifies CASSFRLADYTGELFF.

The gene calls are TRBV11-3 and TRBJ2-5; 7 bases are shared with TRBD2. Germline trimming cut 4 bases from V and 6 bases from J; bases unmatched to any gene: 2. CDR3 size: 12 residues. The V gene's germline CDR1 is SGHNT and CDR2 YENEEA. CDR3 DNA: TGTGCCAGCAGCTCGGGGGGAAAGACCCAGTACTTC. It codes for CASSSGGKTQYF.

This clone was observed once. The chain has TRBV30 and TRBJ2-5; the D gene is possibly TRBD2 (8 bases). Trimming took off 6 bases at V and 1 base at J, with 12 bases between the two ends. The CDR3 has 13 residues. From germline, CDR1 is GTSNPN and CDR2 SVGIG (reference sequence). DNA of the CDR3: TGTGCCTGTAGCGGGACAGCCCAAGAGACCCAGTACTTC. Translation: CACSGTAQETQYF.

This clone was detected a few times. The chain employs TRBV27 and TRBJ2-1; TRBD2 agrees at 9 bases. This CDR3 region has 15 residues. J was trimmed by 3 bases and V by 2 bases; bases with no gene match: 2. The V gene's germline CDR1 is MNHEY and CDR2 SMNVEV (reference sequence). This CDR3 is CASSLATSGYNEQFF. Here the CDR3 DNA reads TGTGCCAGCAGTTTAGCGACTAGCGGCTACAATGAGCAGTTCTTC.

This sequence joins TRBV9 and TRBJ2-2; either TRBD1 or TRBD2 may supply D (5 bases each). With 3 bases removed from V and 7 bases from J, the gap between germline ends came to 16 bases. The CDR3 has 15 residues. Germline values: CDR1 SGDLS, CDR2 YYNGEE. CDR3: CASSDPVGDGGELFF. The CDR3 DNA reads as TGTGCCAGCAGCGACCCGGTGGGGGACGGCGGGGAGCTGTTTTTT.

The rearrangement links TRBV7-2 to TRBJ2-7; a weak D match, TRBD2 (6 bases). Germline assignment: CDR1 SGHTA and CDR2 FQGNSA. V lost 5 bases to trimming and J lost 3 bases, with 17 bases between them. The CDR3 has 15 residues. The chain's CDR3 is CASSGSFREVYEQYF. The CDR3 DNA follows: TGTGCCAGCAGCGGGTCCTTTAGGGAGGTCTACGAGCAGTACTTC.

V and J are TRBV18 and TRBJ1-2, with no clear D. Germline V CDR1 and CDR2: KGHSH, LQKENI. The CDR3 sequence is 13 residues long. Trimming took off 2 bases at V and 4 bases at J, with 8 bases between the two ends. CDR3 protein: CASSPAELYGYTF. Written as DNA, the CDR3 is TGTGCCAGCTCACCAGCAGAACTCTATGGCTACACCTTC.

This chain's CDR3 is CASSVGASGVYEQYF. CDR3 in DNA: TGTGCCAGCAGCGTAGGTGCTAGCGGGGTCTACGAGCAGTACTTC. This chain uses TRBV9 with TRBJ2-7, with 9 positions matching TRBD2. Per the germline V gene, CDR1 is SGDLS and CDR2 is YYNGEE. This CDR3 is built from 15 residues. Trimming took 0 bases from V and 3 from J; bases not matched to a gene: 4.